This entry concerns a single TCR beta chain. Its specificity is unknown. The V segment lost 4 bases and the J segment 7 bases; nucleotides outside the gene matches: 8. There are 16 residues in the CDR3. This entry is derived from a study of identical twins. Each CDR3 protein is one row after TCRdb ran MiXCR on the 5' RACE reads. The sample lists approximately 600,000 distinct CDR3 sequences, roughly 7.1% occurring once. Study findings and constraints: Twin pairs had excess sharing that was weaker in beta out-of-frame sequences. Cross-sectional statistics, not tracking of the same donors, supported the conclusions.

This sample was shared with a second study, whose subject was yellow fever vaccine responses in identical twins. That study reports: Twins' T cell vaccine responses reportedly looked partly convergent, partly personalized.

Sequenced: PBMCs. This clonotype originated in a woman between 18 and 29 years old in good health. The chain recombines TRBV12-3 or TRBV12-4 with TRBJ2-2; 11 nucleotides agree with TRBD2. The CDR3 coding sequence is TGTGCCAGCAGTTCCTATAGCGGGGGGGCTGGCGGGGAGCTGTTTTTT. This encodes CASSSYSGGAGGELFF.